The 25 T cell receptor beta chains below were found in one sample sequenced in a study of T cell responses to AZD1222 COVID-19 vaccine. TCRdb's copy holds only in-frame clones and misses some; the assay was immunoSEQ multiplex PCR. The profile shows 200,000 or so clones, about 94% of them singletons. The sequencing used peripheral blood, collected 28 days after the second AZD1222 dose. These receptors were obtained from an adult who received the AZD1222 COVID-19 vaccine.

The chain carries TRBV7-3 and TRBJ2-3; 8 bases are shared with TRBD2. V lost 5 bases to trimming and J lost 1 base; unmatched junction nucleotides: 8. Germline-derived CDR1 and CDR2 are SGHTA and FQGTGA. CDR3 size: 16 residues. The CDR3: CASSLAGGLGTDTQYF. The CDR3 bases are TGTGCCAGCAGCCTGGCGGGGGGCCTTGGCACAGATACGCAGTATTTT.

The chain uses TRBV12-3 or TRBV12-4 and TRBJ2-3; no clear D gene. V dropped 6 bases and J dropped 10 bases, with 14 bases sitting between them. CDR3 length: 12 residues. CDR3 nucleotides: TGTGCCAGCAGCCGAGGAGTGGGGTCGCAGTATTTT. It yields the protein CASSRGVGSQYF.

V gene TRBV5-1 combines with J gene TRBJ2-1; weak D call: TRBD2 (5 bases). CDR3 length: 14 amino acids. Deletions cut 4 bases from V and 5 bases from J, with 13 bases between. From germline, CDR1 is SGHRS and CDR2 YFSETQ. The CDR3 reads CASSRLEGHNEQFF. The CDR3 nucleotides read TGCGCCAGCAGCCGGTTAGAGGGCCACAATGAGCAGTTCTTC.

This chain links TRBV29-1 with TRBJ1-5, with D possibly TRBD1 on 5 matching bases. Per the germline V gene, CDR1 is SQVTM and CDR2 is ANQGSEA. The CDR3 is 14 residues long. V was shortened by 5 bases and J by 0 bases, with 11 bases between the two germline ends. The CDR3: CSVSGTSSNQPQHF. Written as DNA, the CDR3 is TGCAGCGTTTCCGGGACGAGTAGCAATCAGCCCCAGCATTTT.

This clone was observed a few times. The chain has TRBV5-4 and TRBJ2-7; TRBD1 agrees at 8 bases. CDR1 is SGHNT, CDR2 YYREEE, per germline (reference sequence). The CDR3 length is 16 residues. J lost 2 bases, V lost 0 bases, and 7 bases had no gene match. CDR3 nucleotides: TGTGCCAGCAGCTTGGCCTCAGCAGGGGGCCCCTACGAGCAGTACTTC. Protein: CASSLASAGGPYEQYF.

The CDR3 sequence: CATSDLQGNQPQHF. The CDR3 bases are TGTGCCACCAGTGATCTACAGGGAAATCAGCCCCAGCATTTT. This chain links TRBV24-1 with TRBJ1-5, with D possibly being TRBD1 (6 bases). V was trimmed by 3 bases and J by 4 bases, leaving 9 bases between them. The CDR3 loop spans 14 amino acids. Germline V gene lookup returns CDR1 KGHDR and CDR2 SFDVKD.

This clone was seen just once. This chain uses TRBV9 with TRBJ1-3, with D hard to call. Germline V gene data show CDR1 as SGDLS and CDR2 as YYNGEE. Trimming took 4 bases from V and 0 from J, leaving 17 bases between them. The CDR3 has 17 amino acids. The CDR3 sequence is CASSPRTEPSSGNTIYF. The CDR3 DNA follows: TGTGCCAGCAGCCCCCGGACCGAACCTAGCTCTGGAAACACCATATATTTT.

The chain combines TRBV18 with TRBJ2-5, with 14 bases fitting TRBD2. Germline V gene sequence: CDR1 KGHSH, CDR2 LQKENI. The V segment lost 3 bases and the J segment 4 bases; nucleotides outside the gene matches: 4. The CDR3 loop spans 16 amino acids. The CDR3 protein is CASSPRLAGGRETQYF. CDR3 DNA: TGTGCCAGCTCACCTCGACTAGCGGGGGGGCGAGAGACCCAGTACTTC.

The chain combines TRBV6-5 with TRBJ2-7, with D perhaps assigned TRBD1 or TRBD2 (6 bases each). The V gene lost 7 bases and the J gene lost 5 bases, with 18 bases spanning the gap. Per germline, CDR1 MNHEY and CDR2 SVGAGI. The CDR3 loop spans 14 amino acids. The CDR3 bases are TGTGCCAGCACCAACGGGGGCTCGGGGAACGAGCAGTACTTC. The encoded protein is CASTNGGSGNEQYF.

The V call is TRBV10-3, the J call TRBJ1-1; 9 bases map to TRBD1. The germline V gene has CDR1 ENHRY and CDR2 SYGVKD. This CDR3 is built from 14 residues. V lost 6 bases and J lost 2; bases outside the gene matches: 4. The CDR3 nucleotides read TGTGCCATCAGCCAGGACAGGGGTAACACTGAAGCTTTCTTT. Encoded protein: CAISQDRGNTEAFF.

V and J are TRBV12-3 or TRBV12-4 and TRBJ1-2, with D hard to call. There are 13 residues in the CDR3. Trimming pared 6 bases from V and 7 bases from J, leaving 15 bases between. The CDR3 sequence: CASSVVPGSGYTF. The DNA for the CDR3 is TGTGCCAGCAGCGTAGTGCCGGGTAGTGGCTACACCTTC.

This chain uses TRBV6-2 or TRBV6-3 with TRBJ2-1; D is unresolved. With 4 bases removed from V and 0 bases from J, the gap between germline ends came to 4 bases. Germline V gene sequence: CDR1 MNHEY, CDR2 SVGEGT. The CDR3 length is 13 residues. CDR3 amino acids: CASSFRSYNEQFF. CDR3 sequence (DNA): TGTGCCAGCAGTTTCCGCTCCTACAATGAGCAGTTCTTC.

This sequence joins TRBV5-1 and TRBJ1-4, with D possibly being TRBD1 (6 bases). Trimming removed 1 base from V and 3 bases from J, with 10 bases in between. Germline V gene lookup returns CDR1 SGHRS and CDR2 YFSETQ. CDR3 length equals 15 residues. The CDR3 coding sequence is TGCGCCAGCAGCTTGACAGGGCGGGCTAATGAAAAACTGTTTTTT. This sequence encodes CASSLTGRANEKLFF.

This clone was counted once. The V call is TRBV7-9, the J call TRBJ1-2; D possibly corresponds to TRBD1 (5 bases). Per germline, CDR1 SEHNR and CDR2 FQNEAQ (reference sequence). V gave up 5 bases and J gave up 0 bases, with 10 bases separating them. The CDR3 covers 14 residues. The CDR3 sequence: CASSTGTANYGYTF. The CDR3 DNA reads as TGTGCCAGCAGCACCGGGACCGCTAACTATGGCTACACCTTC.

The CDR3 nucleotides read TGCGCCAGCAGCTTGGACGTCGCCTCCTACGAGCAGTACTTC. This sequence encodes CASSLDVASYEQYF. The gene calls are TRBV5-1 and TRBJ2-7; D is undetermined. The CDR3 loop spans 14 amino acids. Germline loops: CDR1 SGHRS, CDR2 YFSETQ. The V end lost 0 bases, the J end lost 0 bases, and 7 bases lay between the germline ends.

V usage is TRBV5-6 and J usage is TRBJ2-7; D gene unclear. V was cut by 1 base and J by 6 bases, with 8 bases left in between. The length of the CDR3 is 12 residues. Germline V lookup: CDR1 SGHDT, CDR2 YYEEEE. Here the CDR3 DNA reads TGTGCCAGCAGCTTGTTTTCAGCCGAGCAGTACTTC. This sequence encodes CASSLFSAEQYF.

The chain carries TRBV24-1 and TRBJ1-1; D remains unclear. The CDR3 consists of 16 residues. Trimming pared 7 bases from V and 1 base from J, leaving 18 bases between. Germline-derived CDR1 and CDR2 are KGHDR and SFDVKD. For the CDR3, the DNA is TGTGCCACCAGCGTCCGGACGGGCCGGTCGAACACTGAAGCTTTCTTT. This translates into CATSVRTGRSNTEAFF.

V usage is TRBV7-8 and J usage is TRBJ1-2; D may be TRBD1 (5 bases). V dropped 5 bases and J dropped 5 bases, with 24 bases sitting between them. This CDR3 spans 17 amino acids. Germline V gene data show CDR1 as SGHVS and CDR2 as FQNEAQ. The CDR3 loop is CASSGGGRGWENYGYTF. DNA of the CDR3: TGTGCCAGCAGCGGCGGGGGGAGAGGGTGGGAAAATTATGGCTACACCTTC.

The genes are TRBV3-1 (or the pseudogene TRBV3-2) and TRBJ1-1; D unclear. The CDR3 loop spans 14 amino acids. V dropped 2 bases and J dropped 5 bases, with 12 bases sitting between them. In germline, CDR1 is LGHDT, CDR2 YNNKEL (reference sequence). The CDR3 loop is CASSQSQVRTEAFF. The CDR3 region has the DNA TGTGCCAGCAGCCAATCGCAGGTAAGGACTGAAGCTTTCTTT.

The V and J genes are TRBV6-2 or TRBV6-3 and TRBJ1-5; TRBD1 might be the D (5 bases). Trimming stripped 1 base from V and 5 bases from J, with 6 bases between. Per germline, CDR1 MNHEY and CDR2 SVGEGT. This CDR3 is 13 amino acids long. The CDR3 DNA is TGTGCCAGCAGTTACTGGGGCTATCAGCCCCAGCATTTT. This gives the protein CASSYWGYQPQHF.

This clone was seen a few times. CDR3 DNA sequence: TGTGCCAGCAGCACGGGACCCCCCTCGGGAGGGGAGCTGTTTTTT. Protein: CASSTGPPSGGELFF. This chain links TRBV9 with TRBJ2-2; either TRBD1 or TRBD2 may supply D (5 bases each). The CDR3 has 15 amino acids. Trimming pared 4 bases from V and 8 bases from J, leaving 18 bases between. CDR1 is SGDLS and CDR2 is YYNGEE in the germline V gene.

V gene TRBV28 combines with J gene TRBJ1-1; no clear D gene. The germline V gene has CDR1 MDHEN and CDR2 SYDVKM. The CDR3 spans 14 residues. V was cut by 2 bases and J by 0 bases, with 7 bases left in between. This chain's CDR3 is CASSLGIMNTEAFF. The DNA of the CDR3 is TGTGCCAGCAGTTTAGGGATTATGAACACTGAAGCTTTCTTT.

V and J are TRBV5-6 and TRBJ2-5; TRBD1 agrees at 11 bases. The V and J ends lost 4 bases and 4 bases, in that order; junction bases with no gene match: 6. Germline values: CDR1 SGHDT, CDR2 YYEEEE. CDR3 length equals 15 residues. CDR3 residues: CASSLGQGVLETQYF. The DNA of the CDR3 is TGTGCCAGCAGCCTGGGACAGGGGGTCCTAGAGACCCAGTACTTC.

The chain employs TRBV3-1 (or the pseudogene TRBV3-2) and TRBJ1-1; TRBD1 is a possible D gene (6 bases). In germline, CDR1 is LGHDT, CDR2 YNNKEL (reference sequence). CDR3 length: 14 residues. V was trimmed by 4 bases and J by 3 bases, leaving 12 bases between them. The CDR3 loop reads CASSPGRGYTEAFF. DNA of the CDR3: TGTGCCAGCAGCCCCGGGAGGGGGTACACTGAAGCTTTCTTT.

This clone was seen just once. The chain combines TRBV4-1 with TRBJ2-3; D might be TRBD1 or TRBD2, each matching 5 bases. The V and J ends lost 2 bases and 0 bases respectively, with 12 bases between them. This CDR3 comprises 16 residues. Germline V gene lookup returns CDR1 MGHRA and CDR2 YSYEKL. The CDR3 sequence is CASSQTTWGSTDTQYF. The CDR3 DNA reads as TGCGCCAGCAGCCAAACCACATGGGGGAGCACAGATACGCAGTATTTT.